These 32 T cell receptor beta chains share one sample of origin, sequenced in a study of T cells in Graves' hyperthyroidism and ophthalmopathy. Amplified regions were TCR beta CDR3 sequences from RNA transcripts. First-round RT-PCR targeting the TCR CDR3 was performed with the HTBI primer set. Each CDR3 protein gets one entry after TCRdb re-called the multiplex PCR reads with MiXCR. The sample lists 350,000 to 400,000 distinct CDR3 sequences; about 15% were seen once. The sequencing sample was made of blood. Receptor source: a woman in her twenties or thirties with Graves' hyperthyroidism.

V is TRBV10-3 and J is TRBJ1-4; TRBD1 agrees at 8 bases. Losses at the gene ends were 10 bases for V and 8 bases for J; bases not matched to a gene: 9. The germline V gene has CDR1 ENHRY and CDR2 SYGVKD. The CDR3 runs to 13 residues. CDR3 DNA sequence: TGTGCCACCTCGACAGGGGAGGGGGAAAAACTGTTTTTT. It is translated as CATSTGEGEKLFF.

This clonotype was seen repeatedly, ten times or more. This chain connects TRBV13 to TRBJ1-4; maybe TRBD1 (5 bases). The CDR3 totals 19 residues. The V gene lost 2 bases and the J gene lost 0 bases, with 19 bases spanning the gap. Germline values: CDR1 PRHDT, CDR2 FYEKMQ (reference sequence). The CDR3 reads CASSLSLETQTATNEKLFF. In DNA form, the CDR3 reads TGTGCCAGCAGCTTAAGTCTCGAAACCCAGACAGCAACTAATGAAAAACTGTTTTTT.

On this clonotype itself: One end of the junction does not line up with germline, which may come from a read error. DNA for the CDR3: TGTGCCAGCAGTACCTCGGACAAGTACCACGAGACCCAGTACTTC. It encodes CASSTSDKYHETQYF. The chain carries TRBV28 and TRBJ2-5; D might be TRBD1 (5 bases). Germline CDR1 MDHEN, CDR2 SYDVKM. The CDR3 extends over 15 amino acids.

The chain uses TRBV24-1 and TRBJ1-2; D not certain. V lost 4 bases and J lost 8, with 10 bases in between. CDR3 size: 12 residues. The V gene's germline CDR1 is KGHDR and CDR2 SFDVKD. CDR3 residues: CATSDPLGGYTF. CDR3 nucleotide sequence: TGTGCCACCAGTGACCCTTTGGGGGGCTACACCTTC.

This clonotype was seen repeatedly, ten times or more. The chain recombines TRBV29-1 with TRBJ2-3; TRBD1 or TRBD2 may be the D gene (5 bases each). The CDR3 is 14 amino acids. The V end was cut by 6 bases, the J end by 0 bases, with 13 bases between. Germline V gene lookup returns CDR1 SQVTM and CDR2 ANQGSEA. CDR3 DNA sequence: TGCAGCGTGTGGGACGGAATTAGCACAGATACGCAGTATTTT. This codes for CSVWDGISTDTQYF.

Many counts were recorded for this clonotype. The CDR3 nucleotides are TGTGCCAGCAGTCAAAACCGGAAGCGGGCCAGCACAGATACGCAGTATTTT. Residues: CASSQNRKRASTDTQYF. The J gene is TRBJ2-3, the V gene TRBV28; D is perhaps TRBD2 (6 bases). V was pared by 5 bases and J by 0 bases, with 18 bases between. Germline V lookup: CDR1 MDHEN, CDR2 SYDVKM. The CDR3 loop spans 17 amino acids.

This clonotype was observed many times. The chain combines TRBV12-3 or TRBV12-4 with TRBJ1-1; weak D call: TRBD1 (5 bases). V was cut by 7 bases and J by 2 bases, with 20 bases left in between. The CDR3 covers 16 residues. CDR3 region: CASKWGSQGVNTEAFF. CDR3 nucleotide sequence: TGTGCCAGCAAATGGGGCAGCCAAGGGGTCAACACTGAAGCTTTCTTT.

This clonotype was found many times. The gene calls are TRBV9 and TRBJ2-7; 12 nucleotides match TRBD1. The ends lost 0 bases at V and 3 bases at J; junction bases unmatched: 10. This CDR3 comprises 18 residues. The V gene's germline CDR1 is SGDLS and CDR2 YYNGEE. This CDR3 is CASSVGVGGQGAGYEQYF. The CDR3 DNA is TGTGCCAGCAGCGTAGGAGTTGGGGGACAGGGGGCCGGCTACGAGCAGTACTTC.

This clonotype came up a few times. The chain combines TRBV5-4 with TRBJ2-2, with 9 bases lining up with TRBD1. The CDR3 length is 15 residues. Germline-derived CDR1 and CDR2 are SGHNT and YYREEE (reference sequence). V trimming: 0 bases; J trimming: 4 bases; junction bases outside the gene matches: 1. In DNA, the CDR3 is TGTGCCAGCAGCTTGGACAGGGGGCGCACCGGGGAGCTGTTTTTT. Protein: CASSLDRGRTGELFF.

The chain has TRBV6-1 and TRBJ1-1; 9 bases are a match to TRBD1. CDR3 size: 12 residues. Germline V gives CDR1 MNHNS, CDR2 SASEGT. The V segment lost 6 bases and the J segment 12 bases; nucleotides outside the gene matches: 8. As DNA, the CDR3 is TGTGCCAGCAGAACCGACAGGGGGTCGACTTTCTTT. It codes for CASRTDRGSTFF.

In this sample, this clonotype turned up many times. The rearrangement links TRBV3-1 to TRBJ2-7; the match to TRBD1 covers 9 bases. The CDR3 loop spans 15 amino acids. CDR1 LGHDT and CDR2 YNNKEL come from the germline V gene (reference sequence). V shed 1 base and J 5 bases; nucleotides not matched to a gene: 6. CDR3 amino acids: CASSQVQGAGNEQYF. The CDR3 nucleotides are TGTGCCAGCAGCCAAGTACAGGGGGCGGGAAACGAGCAGTACTTC.

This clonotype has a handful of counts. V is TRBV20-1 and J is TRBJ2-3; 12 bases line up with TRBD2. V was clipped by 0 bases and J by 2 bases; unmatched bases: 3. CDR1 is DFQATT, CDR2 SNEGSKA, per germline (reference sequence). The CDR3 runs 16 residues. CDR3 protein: CSARDGLAGFTDTQYF. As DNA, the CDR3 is TGCAGTGCTAGAGATGGACTAGCGGGATTCACAGATACGCAGTATTTT.

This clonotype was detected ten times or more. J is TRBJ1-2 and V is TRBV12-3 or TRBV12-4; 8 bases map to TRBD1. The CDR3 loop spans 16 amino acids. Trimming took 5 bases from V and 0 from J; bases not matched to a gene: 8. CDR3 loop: CASSPDRVTANYGYTF. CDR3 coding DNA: TGTGCCAGCAGTCCGGACAGGGTTACCGCTAACTATGGCTACACCTTC.

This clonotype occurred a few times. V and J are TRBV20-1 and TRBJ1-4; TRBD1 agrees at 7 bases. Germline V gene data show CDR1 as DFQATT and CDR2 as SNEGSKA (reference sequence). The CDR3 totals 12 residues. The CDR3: CSAETGEEKLFF. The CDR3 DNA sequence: TGCAGCGCAGAAACAGGGGAGGAAAAACTGTTTTTT.

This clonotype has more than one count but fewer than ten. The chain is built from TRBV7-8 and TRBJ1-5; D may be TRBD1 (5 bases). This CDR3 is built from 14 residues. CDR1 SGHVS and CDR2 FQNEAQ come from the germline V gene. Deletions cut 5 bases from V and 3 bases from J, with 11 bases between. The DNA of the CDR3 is TGTGCCAGCAGCCACTTGACAGACAATCAGCCCCAGCATTTT. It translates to CASSHLTDNQPQHF.

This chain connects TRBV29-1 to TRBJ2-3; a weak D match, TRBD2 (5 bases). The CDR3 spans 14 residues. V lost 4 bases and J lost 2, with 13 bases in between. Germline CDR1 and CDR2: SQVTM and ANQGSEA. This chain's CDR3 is CSVGSASLTDTQYF. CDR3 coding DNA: TGCAGCGTTGGGAGTGCTAGCCTCACAGATACGCAGTATTTT.

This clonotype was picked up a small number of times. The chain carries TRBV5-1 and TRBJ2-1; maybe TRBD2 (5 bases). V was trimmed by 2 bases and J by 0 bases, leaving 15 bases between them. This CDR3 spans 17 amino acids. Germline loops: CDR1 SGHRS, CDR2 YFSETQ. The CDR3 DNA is TGCGCCAGCAGCTTATGGGGAATGGGGAGCTCCTACAATGAGCAGTTCTTC. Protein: CASSLWGMGSSYNEQFF.

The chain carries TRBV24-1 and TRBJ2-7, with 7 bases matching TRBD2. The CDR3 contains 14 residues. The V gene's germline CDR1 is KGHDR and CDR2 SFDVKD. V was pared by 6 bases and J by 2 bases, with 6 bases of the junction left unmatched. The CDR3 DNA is TGTGCCACCAGTACTAGCGAGATACCCTACGAGCAGTACTTC. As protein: CATSTSEIPYEQYF.

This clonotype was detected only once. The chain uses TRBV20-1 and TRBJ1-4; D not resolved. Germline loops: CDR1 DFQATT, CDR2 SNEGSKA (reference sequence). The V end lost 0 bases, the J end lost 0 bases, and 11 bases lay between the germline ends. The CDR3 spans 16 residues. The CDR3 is CSARDGEFATNEKLFF. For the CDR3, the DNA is TGCAGTGCTAGAGATGGGGAATTTGCAACTAATGAAAAACTGTTTTTT.

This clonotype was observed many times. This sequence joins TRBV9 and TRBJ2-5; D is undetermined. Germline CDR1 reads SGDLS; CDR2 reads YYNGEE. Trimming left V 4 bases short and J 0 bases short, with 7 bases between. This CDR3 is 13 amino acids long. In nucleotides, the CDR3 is TGTGCCAGCAGCTCCCCGTACCAAGAGACCCAGTACTTC. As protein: CASSSPYQETQYF.

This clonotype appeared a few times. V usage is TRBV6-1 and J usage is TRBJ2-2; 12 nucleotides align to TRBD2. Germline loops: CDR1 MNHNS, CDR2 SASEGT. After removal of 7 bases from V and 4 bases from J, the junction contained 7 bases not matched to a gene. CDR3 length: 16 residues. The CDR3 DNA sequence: TGTGCCAGCACCCGACTAGCGGGAGTGGGCACCGGGGAGCTGTTTTTT. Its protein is CASTRLAGVGTGELFF.

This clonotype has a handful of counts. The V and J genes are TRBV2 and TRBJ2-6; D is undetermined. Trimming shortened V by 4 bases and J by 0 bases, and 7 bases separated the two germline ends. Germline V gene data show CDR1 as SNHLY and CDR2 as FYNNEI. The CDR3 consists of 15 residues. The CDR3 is CASSVILSGANVLTF. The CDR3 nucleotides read TGTGCCAGCAGTGTCATCCTCTCTGGGGCCAACGTCCTGACTTTC.

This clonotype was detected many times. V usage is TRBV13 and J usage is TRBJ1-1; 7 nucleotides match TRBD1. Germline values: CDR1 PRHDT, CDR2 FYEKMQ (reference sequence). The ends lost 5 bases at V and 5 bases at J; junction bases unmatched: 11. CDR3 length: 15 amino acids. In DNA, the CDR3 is TGTGCCAGCAGCAAGATCACAGGGGTAAGGACTGAAGCTTTCTTT. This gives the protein CASSKITGVRTEAFF. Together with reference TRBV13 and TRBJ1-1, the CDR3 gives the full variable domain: AAGVIQSPRHLIKEKRETATLKCYPIPRHDTVYWYQQGPGQDPQFLISFYEKMQSDKGSIPDRFSAQQFSDYHSELNMSSLELGDSALYFCASSKITGVRTEAFFGQGTRLTVV.

The CDR3 spells CATGLVRNTGELFF. Written as DNA, the CDR3 is TGTGCCACGGGACTAGTAAGGAACACCGGGGAGCTGTTTTTT. This chain uses TRBV10-3 with TRBJ2-2, with 8 bases matching TRBD2. Germline CDR1 and CDR2: ENHRY and SYGVKD. The CDR3 is 14 residues long. With V trimmed by 10 bases and J by 1 base, 5 bases remained unmatched.

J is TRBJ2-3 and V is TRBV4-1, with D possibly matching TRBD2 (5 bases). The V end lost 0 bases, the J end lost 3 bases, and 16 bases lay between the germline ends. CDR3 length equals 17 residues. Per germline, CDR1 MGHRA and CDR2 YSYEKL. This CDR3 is CASSQDPQAGSTDTQYF. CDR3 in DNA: TGCGCCAGCAGCCAAGATCCTCAGGCGGGTAGTACAGATACGCAGTATTTT.

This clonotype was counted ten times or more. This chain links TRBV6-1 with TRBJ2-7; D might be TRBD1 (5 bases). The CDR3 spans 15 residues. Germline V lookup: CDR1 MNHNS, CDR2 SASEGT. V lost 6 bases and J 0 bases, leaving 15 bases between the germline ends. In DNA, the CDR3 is TGTGCCAGCAGAACCCCGACAGCTAACTCCTACGAGCAGTACTTC. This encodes CASRTPTANSYEQYF.

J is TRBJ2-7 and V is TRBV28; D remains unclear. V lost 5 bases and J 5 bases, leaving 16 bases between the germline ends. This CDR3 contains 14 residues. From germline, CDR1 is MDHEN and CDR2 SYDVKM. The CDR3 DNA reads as TGTGCCAGCAGTCCCCCCGGGCTCGGCCACGAGCAGTACTTC. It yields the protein CASSPPGLGHEQYF.

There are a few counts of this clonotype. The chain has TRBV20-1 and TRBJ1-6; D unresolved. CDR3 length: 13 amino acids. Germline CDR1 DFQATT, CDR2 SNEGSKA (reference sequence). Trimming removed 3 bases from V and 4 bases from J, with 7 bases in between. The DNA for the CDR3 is TGCAGTGCTAGGCCGTCATATAATTCACCCCTCCACTTT. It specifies CSARPSYNSPLHF.

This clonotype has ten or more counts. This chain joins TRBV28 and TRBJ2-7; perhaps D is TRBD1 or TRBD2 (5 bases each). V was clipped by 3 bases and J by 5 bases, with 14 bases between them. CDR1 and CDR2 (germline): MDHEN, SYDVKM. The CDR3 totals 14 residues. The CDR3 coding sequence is TGTGCCAGCAGTTTCGGGGCAGGGTTGGACGAGCAGTACTTC. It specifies CASSFGAGLDEQYF.

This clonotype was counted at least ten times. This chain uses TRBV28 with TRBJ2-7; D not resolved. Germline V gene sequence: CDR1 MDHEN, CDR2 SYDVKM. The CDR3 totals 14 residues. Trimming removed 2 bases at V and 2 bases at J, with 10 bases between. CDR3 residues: CASSLLDGPYEQYF. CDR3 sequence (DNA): TGTGCCAGCAGTTTACTGGACGGACCCTACGAGCAGTACTTC.

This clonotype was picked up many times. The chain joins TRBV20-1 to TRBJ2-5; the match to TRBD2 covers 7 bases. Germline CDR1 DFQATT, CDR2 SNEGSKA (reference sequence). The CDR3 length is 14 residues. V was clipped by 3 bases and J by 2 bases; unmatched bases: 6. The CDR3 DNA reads TGCAGTGCTAGGTTTCCTAGCGGACAAGAGACCCAGTACTTC. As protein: CSARFPSGQETQYF.

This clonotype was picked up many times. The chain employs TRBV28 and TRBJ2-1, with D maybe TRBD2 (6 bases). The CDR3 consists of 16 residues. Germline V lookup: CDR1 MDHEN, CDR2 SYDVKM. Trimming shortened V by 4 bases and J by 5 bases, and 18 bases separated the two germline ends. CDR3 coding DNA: TGTGCCAGCAGTTCCTACGGGAGTAATGGGGACAATGAGCAGTTCTTC. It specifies CASSSYGSNGDNEQFF.